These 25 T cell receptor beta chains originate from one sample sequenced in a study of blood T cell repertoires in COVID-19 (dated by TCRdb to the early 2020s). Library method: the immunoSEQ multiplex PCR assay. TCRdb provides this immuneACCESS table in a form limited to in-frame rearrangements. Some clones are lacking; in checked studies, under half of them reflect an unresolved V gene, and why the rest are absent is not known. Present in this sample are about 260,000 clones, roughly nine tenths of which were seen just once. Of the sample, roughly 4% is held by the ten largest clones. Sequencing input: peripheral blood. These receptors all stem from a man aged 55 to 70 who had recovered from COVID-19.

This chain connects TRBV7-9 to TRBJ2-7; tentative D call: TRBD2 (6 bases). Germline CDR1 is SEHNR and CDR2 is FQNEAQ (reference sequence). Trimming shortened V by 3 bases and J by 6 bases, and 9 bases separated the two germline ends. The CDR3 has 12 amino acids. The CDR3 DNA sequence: TGTGCCAGCAGCTTCGTTAGCGGCGAGCAGTACTTC. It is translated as CASSFVSGEQYF.

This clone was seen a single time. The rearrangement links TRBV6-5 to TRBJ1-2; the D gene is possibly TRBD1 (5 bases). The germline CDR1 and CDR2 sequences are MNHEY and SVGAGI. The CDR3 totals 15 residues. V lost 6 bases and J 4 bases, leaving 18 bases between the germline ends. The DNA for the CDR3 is TGTGCCAGCAGCCTGCTGACAGAGCCTGTCTATGGCTACACCTTC. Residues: CASSLLTEPVYGYTF.

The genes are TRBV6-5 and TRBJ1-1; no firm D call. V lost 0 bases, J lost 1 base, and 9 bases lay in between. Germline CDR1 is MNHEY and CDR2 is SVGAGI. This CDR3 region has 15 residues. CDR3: CASSYSRAENTEAFF. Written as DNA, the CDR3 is TGTGCCAGCAGTTACTCACGAGCGGAGAACACTGAAGCTTTCTTT.

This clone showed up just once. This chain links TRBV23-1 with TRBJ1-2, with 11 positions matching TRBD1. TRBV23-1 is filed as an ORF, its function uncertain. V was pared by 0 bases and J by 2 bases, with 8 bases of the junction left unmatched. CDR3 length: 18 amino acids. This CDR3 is CASSQSPEDRGRNYGYTF. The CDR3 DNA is TGCGCCAGCAGTCAATCGCCCGAGGACAGGGGGCGGAACTATGGCTACACCTTC.

In DNA form, the CDR3 reads TGTGCCAGCAGCCTCCCCAGGGCTTCGAACACCGGGGAGCTGTTTTTT. It yields the protein CASSLPRASNTGELFF. The V and J genes are TRBV6-2 or TRBV6-3 and TRBJ2-2; TRBD1 is a possible D gene (5 bases). Trimming cost V 6 bases and J 0 bases, with 14 bases left between them. The germline V gene has CDR1 MNHEY and CDR2 SVGEGT. The CDR3 runs 16 residues.

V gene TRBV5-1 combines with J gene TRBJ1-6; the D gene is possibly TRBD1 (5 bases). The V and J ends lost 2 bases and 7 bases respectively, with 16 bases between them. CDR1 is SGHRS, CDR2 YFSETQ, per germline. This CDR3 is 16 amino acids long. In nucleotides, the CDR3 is TGCGCCAGCAGCTTAATGCCTGGGACTCTCAATTCACCCCTCCACTTT. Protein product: CASSLMPGTLNSPLHF.

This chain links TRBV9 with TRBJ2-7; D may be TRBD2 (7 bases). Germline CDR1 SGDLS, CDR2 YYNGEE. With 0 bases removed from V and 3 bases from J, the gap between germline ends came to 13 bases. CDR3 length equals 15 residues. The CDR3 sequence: CASSVEWGGHYEQYF. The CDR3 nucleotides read TGTGCCAGCAGCGTAGAGTGGGGGGGCCACTACGAGCAGTACTTC.

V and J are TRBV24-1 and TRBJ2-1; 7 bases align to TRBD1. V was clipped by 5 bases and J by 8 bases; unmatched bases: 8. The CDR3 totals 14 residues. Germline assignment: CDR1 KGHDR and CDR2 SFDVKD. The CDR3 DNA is TGTGCCACCAGTGTGGGACAGTATAACGATGAGCAGTTCTTC. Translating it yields CATSVGQYNDEQFF.

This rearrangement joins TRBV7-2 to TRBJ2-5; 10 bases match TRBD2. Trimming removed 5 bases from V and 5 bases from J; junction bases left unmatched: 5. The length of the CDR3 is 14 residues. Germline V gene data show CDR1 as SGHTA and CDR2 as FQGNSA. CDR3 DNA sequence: TGTGCCAGCAGCCCTAGCGGGGGAGGGGAGACCCAGTACTTC. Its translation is CASSPSGGGETQYF.

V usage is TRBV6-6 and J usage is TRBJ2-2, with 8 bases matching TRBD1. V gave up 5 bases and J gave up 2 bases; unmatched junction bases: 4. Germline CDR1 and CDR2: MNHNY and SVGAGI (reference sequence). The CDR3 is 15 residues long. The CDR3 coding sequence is TGTGCCAGCAGTAGAGGGACAGGAAACACCGGGGAGCTGTTTTTT. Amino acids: CASSRGTGNTGELFF.

This CDR3 reads CAWRWLTGGMGTQYF. The CDR3 DNA reads TGTGCCTGGAGGTGGTTGACAGGGGGCATGGGTACGCAGTATTTT. The chain links TRBV30 to TRBJ2-3; 10 bases are a match to TRBD1. The germline CDR1 and CDR2 sequences are GTSNPN and SVGIG (reference sequence). J gave up 8 bases and V 3 bases, and 11 bases lay outside the gene matches. The CDR3 sequence is 15 residues long.

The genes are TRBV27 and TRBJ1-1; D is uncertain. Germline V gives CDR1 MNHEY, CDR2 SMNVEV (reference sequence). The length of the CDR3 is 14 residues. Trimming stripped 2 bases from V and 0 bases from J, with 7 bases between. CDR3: CASSLSQMNTEAFF. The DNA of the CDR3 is TGTGCCAGCAGTTTAAGTCAGATGAACACTGAAGCTTTCTTT.

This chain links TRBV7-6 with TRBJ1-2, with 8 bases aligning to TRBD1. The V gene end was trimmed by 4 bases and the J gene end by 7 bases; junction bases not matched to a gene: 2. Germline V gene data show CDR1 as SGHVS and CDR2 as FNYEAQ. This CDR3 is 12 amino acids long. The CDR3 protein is CASSSGQGGYTF. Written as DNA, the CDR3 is TGTGCCAGCAGCTCAGGACAGGGTGGCTACACCTTC.

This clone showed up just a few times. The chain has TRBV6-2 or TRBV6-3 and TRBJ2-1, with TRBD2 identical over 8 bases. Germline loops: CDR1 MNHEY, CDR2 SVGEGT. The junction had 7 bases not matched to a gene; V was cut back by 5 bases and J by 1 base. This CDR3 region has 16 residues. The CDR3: CASSHLSGVSYNEQFF. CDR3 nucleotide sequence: TGTGCCAGCAGTCACCTTAGCGGGGTTTCCTACAATGAGCAGTTCTTC.

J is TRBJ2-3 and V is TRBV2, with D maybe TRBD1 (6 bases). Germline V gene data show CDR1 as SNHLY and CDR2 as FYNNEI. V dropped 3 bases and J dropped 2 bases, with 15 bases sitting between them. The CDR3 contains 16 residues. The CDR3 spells CASSERGQTSTDTQYF. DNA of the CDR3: TGTGCCAGCAGTGAGCGCGGACAGACATCCACAGATACGCAGTATTTT. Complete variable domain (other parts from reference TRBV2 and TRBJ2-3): EPEVTQTPSHQVTQMGQEVILRCVPISNHLYFYWYRQILGQKVEFLVSFYNNEISEKSEIFDDQFSVERPDGSNFTLKIRSTKLEDSAMYFCASSERGQTSTDTQYFGPGTRLTVL.

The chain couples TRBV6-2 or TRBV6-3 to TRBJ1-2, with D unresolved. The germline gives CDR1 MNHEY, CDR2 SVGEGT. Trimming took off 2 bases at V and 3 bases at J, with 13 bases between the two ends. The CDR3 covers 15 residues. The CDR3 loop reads CASSYPAGLDYGYTF. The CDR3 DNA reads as TGTGCCAGCAGTTACCCCGCGGGGTTGGACTATGGCTACACCTTC.

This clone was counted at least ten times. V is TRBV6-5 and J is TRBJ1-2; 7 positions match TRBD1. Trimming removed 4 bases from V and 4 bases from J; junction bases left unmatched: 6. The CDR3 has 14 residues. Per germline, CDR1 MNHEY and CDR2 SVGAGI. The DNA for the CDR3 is TGTGCCAGCAGTTTAACAGGGGCAGGCTATGGCTACACCTTC. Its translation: CASSLTGAGYGYTF.

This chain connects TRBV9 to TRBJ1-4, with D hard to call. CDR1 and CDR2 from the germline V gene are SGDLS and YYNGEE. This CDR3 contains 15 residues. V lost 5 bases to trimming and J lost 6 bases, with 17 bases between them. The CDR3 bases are TGTGCCAGCAGTCACCCAGCCGGGAGGGATGAAAAACTGTTTTTT. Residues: CASSHPAGRDEKLFF.

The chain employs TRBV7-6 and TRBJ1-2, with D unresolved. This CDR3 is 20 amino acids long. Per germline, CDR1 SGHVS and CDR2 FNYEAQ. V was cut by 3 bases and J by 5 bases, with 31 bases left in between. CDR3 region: CASSFQSRPRLASECYGYTF. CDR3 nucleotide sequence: TGTGCCAGCAGCTTTCAAAGTCGCCCCCGGTTGGCCAGCGAATGTTATGGCTACACCTTC.

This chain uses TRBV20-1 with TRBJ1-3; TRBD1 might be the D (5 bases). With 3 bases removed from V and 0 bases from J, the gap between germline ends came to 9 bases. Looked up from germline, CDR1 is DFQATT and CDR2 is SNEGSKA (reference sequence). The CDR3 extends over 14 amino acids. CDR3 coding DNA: TGCAGTGCTAGTCCGACAGCCTCTGGAAACACCATATATTTT. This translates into CSASPTASGNTIYF.

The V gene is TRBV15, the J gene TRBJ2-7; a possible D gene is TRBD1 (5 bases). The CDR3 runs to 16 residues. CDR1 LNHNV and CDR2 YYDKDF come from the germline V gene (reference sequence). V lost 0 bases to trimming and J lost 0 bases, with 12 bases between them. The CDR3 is CATSRDRTPSSYEQYF. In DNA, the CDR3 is TGTGCCACCAGCAGAGATCGGACACCGAGCTCCTACGAGCAGTACTTC.

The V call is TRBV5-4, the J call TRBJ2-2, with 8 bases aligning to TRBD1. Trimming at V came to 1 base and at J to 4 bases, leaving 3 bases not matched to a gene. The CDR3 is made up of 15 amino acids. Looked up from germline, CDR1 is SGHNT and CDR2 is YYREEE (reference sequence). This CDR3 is CASSLQGAGTGELFF. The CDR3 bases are TGTGCCAGCAGCTTGCAGGGGGCGGGCACCGGGGAGCTGTTTTTT. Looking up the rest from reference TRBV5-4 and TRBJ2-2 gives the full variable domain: ETGVTQSPTHLIKTRGQQVTLRCSSQSGHNTVSWYQQALGQGPQFIFQYYREEENGRGNFPPRFSGLQFPNYSSELNVNALELDDSALYLCASSLQGAGTGELFFGEGSRLTVL.

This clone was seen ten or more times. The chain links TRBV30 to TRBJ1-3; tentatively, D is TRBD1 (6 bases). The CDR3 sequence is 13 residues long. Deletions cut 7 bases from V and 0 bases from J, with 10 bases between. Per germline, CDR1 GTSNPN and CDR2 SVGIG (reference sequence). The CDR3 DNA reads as TGTGCCTCAACAGGGAGCTCTGGAAACACCATATATTTT. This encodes CASTGSSGNTIYF.

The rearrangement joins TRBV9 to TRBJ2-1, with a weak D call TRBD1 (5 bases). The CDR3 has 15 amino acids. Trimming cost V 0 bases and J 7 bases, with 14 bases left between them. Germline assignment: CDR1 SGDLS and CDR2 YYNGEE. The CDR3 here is CASSVGAQGWNEQFF. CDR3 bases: TGTGCCAGCAGCGTAGGTGCTCAGGGCTGGAATGAGCAGTTCTTC.

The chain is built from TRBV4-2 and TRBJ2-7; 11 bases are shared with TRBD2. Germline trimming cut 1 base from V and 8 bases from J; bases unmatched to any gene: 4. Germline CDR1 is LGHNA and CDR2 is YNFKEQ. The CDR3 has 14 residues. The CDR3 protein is CASSQGLAGSKQYF. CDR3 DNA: TGTGCCAGCAGCCAAGGACTAGCGGGGAGTAAGCAGTACTTC.